This T cell receptor beta chain was identified in a study of T cell changes during pregnancy in multiple sclerosis. Produced via immunoSEQ multiplex PCR; TCRdb's table is partial and in-frame only. This sample has approximately 49,000 clones; over 80% occur once, and the top ten carry roughly 0.99%. Germline V gene lookup returns CDR1 PRHDT and CDR2 FYEKMQ (reference sequence). V trimming: 5 bases; J trimming: 4 bases; junction bases outside the gene matches: 12. The CDR3 sequence is 16 residues long. The material was CD4+ T cells from peripheral blood mononuclear cells, obtained in the second trimester of pregnancy. The clonotype originates from a female donor in good health, enrolled as a control in a pregnancy study. The J gene is TRBJ2-3, the V gene TRBV13, with 7 bases lining up with TRBD2. The CDR3 is CASSTSVNGRADTQYF. CDR3 coding DNA: TGTGCCAGCAGCACTAGCGTAAACGGCCGGGCAGATACGCAGTATTTT.